This is a list of T cell receptor beta chains from one sample in a study of blood T cell repertoires in COVID-19. The protocol was immunoSEQ multiplex PCR, while the TCRdb copy is restricted to in-frame clones and leaves out a portion. Of roughly 100,000 clones in the sample, about 82% were seen once. The sample comprised peripheral blood. These receptors were collected from a man older than 75 with COVID-19, enrolled during active disease. CDR3s include the opening cysteine and the closing phenylalanine or tryptophan. The D gene is left open where the match is weak. Some rows have no size entry. The others give once, few or many, or a class for an expanded clone.

TRBV28	NA	TRBD1	TRBJ1-2	TGTGCCAGCAGTTTCGGGACAGGGGGCGCGAGCAACTATGGCTACACCTTC	CASSFGTGGASNYGYTF
TRBV20-1	NA	TRBD1	TRBJ1-2	TGCAGTGCTAGTCGACAGGGGGACCTCTATGGCTACACCTTC	CSASRQGDLYGYTF
TRBV5-1	NA	NA	TRBJ2-7	TGCGCCAGCAGGGGCACCTTAGGCTACGAGCAGTACTTC	CASRGTLGYEQYF
TRBV9	NA	TRBD2	TRBJ2-1	TGTGCCAGCAGCCTTCCTTCTAGCGGGGCCCCAAAGTTCTTC	CASSLPSSGAPKFF
TRBV4-2	NA	NA	TRBJ2-7	TGTGCCAGCAGGCTAGATGCTAGGGGGAGGGCCCAGGAGCAGTACTTC	CASRLDARGRAQEQYF
TRBV7-9	NA	TRBD1	TRBJ2-1	TGTGCCAGCAGCCTACAGGGGGTCCTCACAAGATTGCAGTTCTTC	CASSLQGVLTRLQFF
TRBV5-5	few	NA	TRBJ2-5	TGTGCCAGCAGCTTGGCAGTTCAAGAGACCCAGTACTTC	CASSLAVQETQYF
TRBV29-1	NA	NA	TRBJ2-5	TGCAGCGTTGAACGTGGGCGAGAGACCCAGTACTTC	CSVERGRETQYF
TRBV29-1	NA	NA	TRBJ2-7	TGCAGCGTTGCCGGGAATTCGGACGAGCAGTACTTC	CSVAGNSDEQYF
TRBV6-2/TRBV6-3	NA	NA	TRBJ2-1	TGTGCCAGCAGTTCTCACCACCAGGGGCGCGGGTACAATGAGCAGTTCTTC	CASSSHHQGRGYNEQFF
TRBV5-4	few	NA	TRBJ2-6	TGTGCCAGCAGCTTCGACACTTCTGGGGCCAACGTCCTGACTTTC	CASSFDTSGANVLTF
TRBV19	NA	TRBD1	TRBJ1-6	TGTGCCAGTACTGACAGGGATCAGTCACCCCTCCACTTT	CASTDRDQSPLHF
TRBV6-5	NA	TRBD1	TRBJ2-7	TGTGCCAGCAGTCTCTCAGGGGGCACCTACGAGCAGTACTTC	CASSLSGGTYEQYF
TRBV4-3	many	TRBD2	TRBJ2-7	TGCGCCAGCAGCCAAGAGGAAAAGCGGGATGACTACGAGCAGTACTTC	CASSQEEKRDDYEQYF
TRBV19	once	NA	TRBJ2-2	TGTGCCGTCCTCGACACCACGTCCACCGGGGAGCTGTTTTTT	CAVLDTTSTGELFF
TRBV2	NA	NA	TRBJ1-4	TGTGCCACCTCGGGACGGGGGAATGAAAAACTGTTTTTT	CATSGRGNEKLFF
TRBV6-5	NA	TRBD1	TRBJ1-5	TGTGCCAGCAGAAGAAAAACAGGGGGCAATCAGCCCCAGCATTTT	CASRRKTGGNQPQHF
TRBV18	NA	NA	TRBJ2-2	TGTGCCAGCTCACCACCCGCCGGGTTTACCGGGGAGCTGTTTTTT	CASSPPAGFTGELFF
TRBV6-5	NA	TRBD2	TRBJ2-3	TGTGCCAGCAGTTACGGTGGGACTAGCGGCACAGATACGCAGTATTTT	CASSYGGTSGTDTQYF
TRBV6-1	NA	NA	TRBJ1-6	TGTGCCAGCAGTGAATTGGGGAGCTCCTATAATTCACCCCTCCACTTT	CASSELGSSYNSPLHF
TRBV19	NA	NA	TRBJ1-2	TGTGCCAGTAGATGGGACGGCGGGGGTTATGGCTACACCTTC	CASRWDGGGYGYTF
TRBV28	NA	TRBD1	TRBJ1-5	TGTGCCAGCAGTTCGATGGGGACAGCAAGCAATCAGCCCCAGCATTTT	CASSSMGTASNQPQHF
TRBV2	NA	NA	TRBJ1-1	TGTGCCAGCCATATCCTCCAGGACACTGAAGCTTTCTTT	CASHILQDTEAFF
TRBV25-1	NA	TRBD1	TRBJ2-3	TGTGCCAGCAGTGGACAGGGCGGCACAGATACGCAGTATTTT	CASSGQGGTDTQYF
TRBV7-9	NA	TRBD2	TRBJ2-3	TGTGCCAGCAGCGAACTAGCGGGAGTCTCAGATACGCAGTATTTT	CASSELAGVSDTQYF
TRBV5-4	NA	TRBD1	TRBJ2-6	TGTGCCAGCAGCTTGCGGACAGGGGGCACTGGGGCCAACGTCCTGACTTTC	CASSLRTGGTGANVLTF
TRBV5-8	NA	NA	TRBJ1-1	TGTGCCAGCAGCCTTCCGGGTCCAACCACTGAAGCTTTCTTT	CASSLPGPTTEAFF
TRBV5-8	NA	NA	TRBJ2-2	TGTGCCAGCAGCTTGTTCGGTCCGCCGAACACCGGGGAGCTGTTTTTT	CASSLFGPPNTGELFF
TRBV27	medium-sized	TRBD1	TRBJ2-7	TGTGCCAGCCTGGGGACAGGGGGTTTCGAGCAGTACTTC	CASLGTGGFEQYF
TRBV29-1	NA	NA	TRBJ2-2	TGCAGCGTCTTCACTTTCACCGGGGAGCTGTTTTTT	CSVFTFTGELFF
TRBV7-2	NA	TRBD2	TRBJ2-1	TGTGCCAGCAGCACCGGACTAGCGGGAGGGGGTGAGCAGTTCTTC	CASSTGLAGGGEQFF
TRBV7-8	NA	TRBD1	TRBJ2-5	TGTGCCAGCAGCAGGGACAGGGGGTTCCAAGAGACCCAGTACTTC	CASSRDRGFQETQYF
TRBV18	NA	NA	TRBJ1-6	TGTGCCAGCTCATTTCGACAGGAAATACTAATTTCACCCCTCCACTTT	CASSFRQEILISPLHF
TRBV19	NA	NA	TRBJ2-5	TGTGCCAGTAAACGGACGGGACAAGAGACCCAGTACTTC	CASKRTGQETQYF
TRBV7-9	NA	NA	TRBJ1-5	TGTGCCAGCAGCGCAGTCGGGGGAGATCAGCCCCAGCATTTT	CASSAVGGDQPQHF
TRBV7-6	few	NA	TRBJ2-2	TGTGCCAGCAGCTTAGTCATCGTTTCACGGGGGGCCGACACCGGGGAGCTGTTTTTT	CASSLVIVSRGADTGELFF
TRBV5-4	NA	TRBD1	TRBJ1-2	TGTGCCAGCAGCCCCGGGACAGGGGCCTTTAACTATGGCTACACCTTC	CASSPGTGAFNYGYTF
TRBV7-6	few	TRBD2	TRBJ2-3	TGTGCCAGCAGCTTATCCGGCGGGGGAATACCCACAGATACGCAGTATTTT	CASSLSGGGIPTDTQYF
TRBV10-3	NA	TRBD1	TRBJ1-3	TGTGCCATTAGAGACAGGGAGAGCTCTGGAAACACCATATATTTT	CAIRDRESSGNTIYF
TRBV28	NA	TRBD2	TRBJ2-3	TGTGCCAGCAGTCCCTCCGGACTAGCGGGAGGGCTGGATACGCAGTATTTT	CASSPSGLAGGLDTQYF
TRBV6-6	NA	NA	TRBJ2-7	TGTGCCAGCAGTTACCGGCTGACAGGCGGGGAGCAGTACTTC	CASSYRLTGGEQYF
TRBV18	NA	NA	TRBJ1-4	TGTGCCAGCTCACCTTCCCAGTTGATCACTAATGAAAAACTGTTTTTT	CASSPSQLITNEKLFF
TRBV19	NA	NA	TRBJ2-6	TGTGCCAGTACCCCCGCTGGGGCCAACGTCCTGACTTTC	CASTPAGANVLTF
TRBV13	NA	TRBD1	TRBJ1-1	TGTGCCAGCAGCTTTTCTAACAGGGGGCGAACTGAAGCTTTCTTT	CASSFSNRGRTEAFF